This T cell receptor beta chain was captured in a study of blood T cells in healthy people across ages. Study-wide findings and caveats: It was not possible, with unsorted PBMCs, to conclusively compare naive and antigen-experienced cells.

The germline gives CDR1 MGHRA, CDR2 YSYEKL. The CDR3 loop spans 13 amino acids. For the second PCR, which ran for about 6 to 12 cycles, a sample-barcoded 5' primer and a J-beta primer mix were used. TCRdb analysed the 5' RACE reads with MiXCR anew, one entry per CDR3 protein. The repertoire holds more than 1.4 million distinct CDR3 sequences, 40% to 50% seen once, with roughly 7.9% in the top ten. With respect to this clonotype: The target antigen is unknown. Germline is not matched at one junction end, which may reflect a read error.

Total RNA amounts of at least 5 micrograms were extracted per sample. This TCR derives from a woman aged 18-30 years in good health. The chain employs TRBV4-1 and TRBJ2-3, with D hard to call. Source material: blood. Here the CDR3 DNA reads TGCGCCATCAGCCAGGAGCCGTCAGATACGCAGTATTTT. This codes for CAISQEPSDTQYF.